The source of this T cell receptor beta chain is a study of read filtering for tumor transcriptome and immune sequencing. Across the study: Among patients, 17 to 20 were male and about 15 female, aged about 45 to 90 (mean approximately 60). R-ISS stage counts were about 8 for I, about 16 for II, 7 for III.

This CDR3 spans 13 amino acids. The V gene lost 6 bases and the J gene lost 4 bases, with 10 bases spanning the gap. The sample holds many counts of this clonotype. Its antigen is not known. Study outcomes and limitations: The sorted CD138-negative fraction was a mixed bone marrow immune population, not purified T cells.

This library used 300 to 450 ng RNA and molecular barcoded adaptors spanning alpha/delta and beta/gamma chains. MiXCR, applied by TCRdb to the reads, yields one record per CDR3 protein. The sample shows 130,000 or so distinct CDR3 sequences, about 13% of them seen only once. The V call is TRBV12-3 or TRBV12-4, the J call TRBJ2-1; TRBD1 might be the D (5 bases). The receptor's source is a donor aged 40 or over with multiple myeloma. The sequencing input was a population of CD138-negative cells sorted from bone marrow. CDR3 sequence (DNA): TGTGCCAGCAGGGAAGGGGATTACAATGAGCAGTTCTTC. Protein: CASREGDYNEQFF.